This T cell receptor beta chain was sequenced for a study of T cell repertoires in cytomegalovirus infection. Study-wide background: Carrying CMV and the relevant HLA type showed in public TCR beta signatures. The study, taken as a whole, reports: CMV-specific TCR beta clonotypes restricted by HLA-C dominated the ex vivo response. Summed public TCR beta family frequency identified CMV carriers bearing the relevant HLA.

TCRdb re-called the reads through MiXCR, storing one row per CDR3 protein. The sample lists around 630,000 distinct CDR3 sequences, 20% to 30% occurring once. This clonotype was counted at least ten times. Its target is unknown. CDR1 and CDR2 (germline): LNHDA, SQIVND (reference sequence). V was pared by 5 bases and J by 0 bases, with 14 bases between. CDR3 length: 16 residues. The sequencing input was CD8+ T cells from PBMCs. V usage is TRBV19 and J usage is TRBJ2-1; the D is unclear. This clonotype originated in a human donor in good health (CMV status not recorded). Some clones in this sample may be carry-over from other donors' samples. CDR3 DNA sequence: TGTGCCAGTAGTTCCCGTGGCCTGAGCTCCTACAATGAGCAGTTCTTC. This sequence encodes CASSSRGLSSYNEQFF.